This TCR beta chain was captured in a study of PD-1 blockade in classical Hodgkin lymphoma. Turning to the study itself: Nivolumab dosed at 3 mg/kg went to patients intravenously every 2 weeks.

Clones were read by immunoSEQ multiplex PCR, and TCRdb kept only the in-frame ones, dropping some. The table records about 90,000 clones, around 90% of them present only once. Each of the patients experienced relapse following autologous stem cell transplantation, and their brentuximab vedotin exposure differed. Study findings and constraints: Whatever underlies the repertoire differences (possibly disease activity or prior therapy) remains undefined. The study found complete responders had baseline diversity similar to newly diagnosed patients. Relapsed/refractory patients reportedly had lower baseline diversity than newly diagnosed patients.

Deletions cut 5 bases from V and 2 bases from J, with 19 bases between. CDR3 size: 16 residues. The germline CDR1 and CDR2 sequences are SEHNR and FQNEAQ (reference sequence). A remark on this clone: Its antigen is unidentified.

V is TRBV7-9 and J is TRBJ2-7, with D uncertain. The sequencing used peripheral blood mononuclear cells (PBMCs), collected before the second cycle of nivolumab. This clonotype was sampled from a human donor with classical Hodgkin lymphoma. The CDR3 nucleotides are TGTGCCAGCAGCGGTAGCCCGTCCATTCTCACCTACGAGCAGTACTTC. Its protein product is CASSGSPSILTYEQYF.